The 30 T cell receptor beta chains listed next were all sequenced from one sample in a study of beta chain features in type 1 diabetes. Sequencing targeted expressed TCRB transcripts, as all isolated RNA had been reverse transcribed. Here immunoSEQ multiplex PCR was the method, and the copy in TCRdb shows in-frame clones only, minus some. The table lists almost 350,000 clones, 8% of them singletons. The material sequenced was central memory CD4+ T cells from blood. These receptors were collected from a young woman in good health.

This clone showed up just a few times. The chain joins TRBV29-1 to TRBJ2-7, with 8 bases that match TRBD1. The CDR3 length is 13 residues. V shed 7 bases and J 3 bases; nucleotides not matched to a gene: 8. Germline lookup yields CDR1 SQVTM and CDR2 ANQGSEA. As DNA, the CDR3 is TGCAGCGCTAGGGCAGGGGGCAACTACGAGCAGTACTTC. Translating gives CSARAGGNYEQYF.

This clone was counted between two and nine times. The V and J genes are TRBV4-1 and TRBJ2-1; D is unresolved. The V and J ends lost 0 bases and 3 bases respectively, with 15 bases between them. The CDR3 runs 17 residues. The germline V gene has CDR1 MGHRA and CDR2 YSYEKL. In nucleotides, the CDR3 is TGCGCCAGCAGCCAAGATCAGGTCTTCACGGACTACAATGAGCAGTTCTTC. Its translation is CASSQDQVFTDYNEQFF.

The chain couples TRBV15 to TRBJ1-2, with a possible D match to TRBD1 (5 bases). The CDR3 has 15 amino acids. Trimming left V 3 bases short and J 0 bases short, with 11 bases between. Per germline, CDR1 LNHNV and CDR2 YYDKDF (reference sequence). For the CDR3, the DNA is TGTGCCACCAGCAGGACCCGGGACTCTAACTATGGCTACACCTTC. This codes for CATSRTRDSNYGYTF.

The V and J genes are TRBV9 and TRBJ2-1; 7 bases align to TRBD2. V shed 0 bases, J shed 0 bases, and the junction held 3 bases outside the gene matches. The germline V gene encodes CDR1 SGDLS and CDR2 YYNGEE. The CDR3 extends over 16 amino acids. As DNA, the CDR3 is TGTGCCAGCAGCGTAGTAGGGGACTACTCCTACAATGAGCAGTTCTTC. Residues: CASSVVGDYSYNEQFF.

The rearrangement uses TRBV7-2 and TRBJ2-1, with 7 bases lining up with TRBD2. V was clipped by 6 bases and J by 7 bases; unmatched bases: 15. The CDR3 totals 16 residues. Germline lookup yields CDR1 SGHTA and CDR2 FQGNSA. CDR3 nucleotide sequence: TGTGCCAGCAGGTGGGGGGGATCTCAGCCTCTAAATGAGCAGTTCTTC. Translation gives CASRWGGSQPLNEQFF. Combining the CDR3 with reference TRBV7-2 and TRBJ2-1 gives the whole variable domain GAGVSQSPSNKVTEKGKDVELRCDPISGHTALYWYRQSLGQGLEFLIYFQGNSAPDKSGLPSDRFSAERTGGSVSTLTIQRTQQEDSAVYLCASRWGGSQPLNEQFFGPGTRLTVL.

The gene calls are TRBV2 and TRBJ2-1, with TRBD1 matching over 7 bases. This CDR3 has 12 amino acids. Germline V lookup: CDR1 SNHLY, CDR2 FYNNEI. Trimming at V came to 3 bases and at J to 10 bases, leaving 3 bases not matched to a gene. The CDR3 sequence: CASSDDRDEQFF. The DNA for the CDR3 is TGTGCCAGCAGTGACGACAGGGACGAGCAGTTCTTC.

This clone has more than one count but fewer than ten. The J gene is TRBJ2-1, the V gene TRBV11-3; 12 bases fit TRBD2. CDR1 and CDR2 from the germline V gene are SGHNT and YENEEA. V lost 5 bases, J lost 4 bases, and 6 bases stayed unmatched. This CDR3 contains 16 residues. CDR3 sequence reads: CASSARLAGVYNEQFF. In DNA, the CDR3 is TGTGCCAGCAGCGCCCGACTAGCGGGAGTATACAATGAGCAGTTCTTC.

The chain recombines TRBV6-8 with TRBJ2-1, with D uncertain. V lost 6 bases to trimming and J lost 7 bases, with 19 bases between them. Germline V lookup: CDR1 MNHGY, CDR2 SAAAGT. The CDR3 runs 15 residues. The CDR3 DNA is TGTGCCAGCAGCCATCACCCCTTAAGTCGGAATGAGCAGTTCTTC. It encodes CASSHHPLSRNEQFF.

This clone was detected only a few times. This rearrangement joins TRBV15 to TRBJ2-7; D is possibly TRBD1 (6 bases). Germline lookup yields CDR1 LNHNV and CDR2 YYDKDF (reference sequence). The CDR3 has 14 amino acids. Trimming removed 3 bases from V and 4 bases from J, with 13 bases in between. The CDR3 coding sequence is TGTGCCACCAGCAGTGGGACACCGGGGTACGAGCAGTACTTC. Its protein is CATSSGTPGYEQYF.

Notes on this clone: Other DNA sequences in this sample translate to the same CDR3. The chain links TRBV6-6 to TRBJ2-7; TRBD1 aligns across 10 bases. CDR1 and CDR2 (germline): MNHNY, SVGAGI (reference sequence). V gave up 5 bases and J gave up 3 bases; unmatched junction bases: 4. The CDR3 extends over 14 amino acids. The CDR3 sequence: CASSPGQGIYEQYF. In DNA, the CDR3 is TGTGCCAGCAGTCCGGGACAGGGGATCTACGAGCAGTACTTC.

V and J are TRBV5-4 and TRBJ1-2; TRBD1 matches at 8 bases. The CDR3 totals 13 residues. The germline V gene encodes CDR1 SGHNT and CDR2 YYREEE (reference sequence). With V trimmed by 5 bases and J by 0 bases, 0 bases remained unmatched. CDR3 bases: TGTGCCAGCAGGGACAGGGCTAACTATGGCTACACCTTC. It yields the protein CASRDRANYGYTF.

The chain carries TRBV12-5 and TRBJ2-1; 11 nucleotides match TRBD1. Germline V gene lookup returns CDR1 LGHNT and CDR2 FRNRAP. The CDR3 has 14 residues. V gave up 8 bases and J gave up 7 bases; unmatched junction bases: 7. This CDR3 is CASSPGQGANEQFF. The CDR3 DNA is TGTGCTAGTTCCCCCGGACAGGGGGCGAATGAGCAGTTCTTC. Filled out from reference TRBV12-5 and TRBJ2-1, the complete variable domain reads DARVTQTPRHKVTEMGQEVTMRCQPILGHNTVFWYRQTMMQGLELLAYFRNRAPLDDSGMPKDRFSAEMPDATLATLKIQPSEPRDSAVYFCASSPGQGANEQFFGPGTRLTVL.

At least ten counts were recorded for this clone. This rearrangement joins TRBV5-1 to TRBJ2-1, with 8 bases fitting TRBD1. The germline CDR1 and CDR2 sequences are SGHRS and YFSETQ. This CDR3 is built from 14 residues. V gave up 6 bases and J gave up 6 bases; unmatched junction bases: 8. The CDR3 spells CASTDDRGPNEQFF. The CDR3 bases are TGCGCCAGCACCGATGACAGGGGACCCAATGAGCAGTTCTTC. Full variable domain (outside the CDR3, taken from reference TRBV5-1 and TRBJ2-1): KAGVTQTPRYLIKTRGQQVTLSCSPISGHRSVSWYQQTPGQGLQFLFEYFSETQRNKGNFPGRFSGRQFSNSRSEMNVSTLELGDSALYLCASTDDRGPNEQFFGPGTRLTVL.

The chain is built from TRBV6-5 and TRBJ2-3, with 8 bases identical to TRBD2. The CDR3 runs 14 residues. CDR1 is MNHEY, CDR2 SVGAGI, per germline. Trimming removed 4 bases from V and 1 base from J; junction bases left unmatched: 1. The CDR3 sequence: CASSFSGGTDTQYF. The CDR3 nucleotides read TGTGCCAGCAGTTTTAGCGGGGGCACAGATACGCAGTATTTT.

This clone has only a few counts. The chain carries TRBV19 and TRBJ1-2; D unresolved. V was clipped by 5 bases and J by 4 bases, with 8 bases between them. The CDR3 totals 12 residues. The germline gives CDR1 LNHDA, CDR2 SQIVND (reference sequence). As DNA, the CDR3 is TGTGCCAGTAGTTCCTCAATCTATGGCTACACCTTC. It specifies CASSSSIYGYTF.

The chain employs TRBV10-2 and TRBJ2-5; D may be TRBD2 (6 bases). V gave up 8 bases and J gave up 9 bases, with 13 bases separating them. Germline CDR1 and CDR2: WSHSY and SAAADI. The CDR3 extends over 11 amino acids. The CDR3 spells CASRREVAQYF. The CDR3 nucleotides read TGCGCCAGCCGGCGGGAAGTAGCCCAGTACTTC.

This clone was recorded a few times. V is TRBV4-1 and J is TRBJ2-1; D possibly uses TRBD1 or TRBD2 (5 bases each). V was trimmed by 0 bases and J by 0 bases, leaving 12 bases between them. This CDR3 contains 17 residues. Germline V gene lookup returns CDR1 MGHRA and CDR2 YSYEKL. The CDR3 region has the DNA TGCGCCAGCAGCCAAGATGGGGCGGGTCACTCCTACAATGAGCAGTTCTTC. This translates into CASSQDGAGHSYNEQFF.

This clone has only a few counts. The J gene is TRBJ1-2, the V gene TRBV19, with D perhaps matching TRBD1 (5 bases). Trimming cost V 4 bases and J 2 bases, with 8 bases left between them. This CDR3 has 13 amino acids. Germline V lookup: CDR1 LNHDA, CDR2 SQIVND (reference sequence). CDR3 amino acids: CASSTRQNYGYTF. The CDR3 nucleotides read TGTGCCAGTAGTACTCGACAGAACTATGGCTACACCTTC.

This clone was seen only a few times. The chain joins TRBV2 to TRBJ1-5, with no clear D. This CDR3 is built from 14 residues. Germline V gene sequence: CDR1 SNHLY, CDR2 FYNNEI. Trimming took 6 bases from V and 0 from J, leaving 9 bases between them. The CDR3 bases are TGTGCCAGCAGGGAGATGTATAGCAATCAGCCCCAGCATTTT. This translates into CASREMYSNQPQHF. The full variable domain, rest sourced from reference TRBV2 and TRBJ1-5, is EPEVTQTPSHQVTQMGQEVILRCVPISNHLYFYWYRQILGQKVEFLVSFYNNEISEKSEIFDDQFSVERPDGSNFTLKIRSTKLEDSAMYFCASREMYSNQPQHFGDGTRLSIL.

The J gene is TRBJ1-5, the V gene TRBV10-3; tentative D call: TRBD1 (5 bases). CDR1 and CDR2 (germline): ENHRY, SYGVKD. The CDR3 is 14 residues long. V gave up 5 bases and J gave up 0 bases, with 8 bases separating them. The CDR3 region has the DNA TGTGCCATCAGTCCGGGGCATAGCAATCAGCCCCAGCATTTT. Translating gives CAISPGHSNQPQHF.

The chain has TRBV6-6 and TRBJ1-3; D is perhaps TRBD1 (5 bases). CDR1 is MNHNY and CDR2 is SVGAGI in the germline V gene (reference sequence). The V end was cut by 6 bases, the J end by 3 bases, with 9 bases between. This CDR3 is 13 amino acids long. DNA of the CDR3: TGTGCCAGCAGCGGGGACCTTGGAAACACCATATATTTT. Protein: CASSGDLGNTIYF.

This chain links TRBV5-1 with TRBJ2-5, with D uncertain. V lost 4 bases and J lost 5, with 21 bases in between. The CDR3 totals 16 residues. Germline-derived CDR1 and CDR2 are SGHRS and YFSETQ. The CDR3 DNA sequence: TGCGCCAGCAGCCTAGGTAGCACATCAATCGGGGAGACCCAGTACTTC. Translating gives CASSLGSTSIGETQYF.

For this clone: Different DNA sequences within this sample yield the same CDR3. V usage is TRBV18 and J usage is TRBJ2-7, with D perhaps TRBD2 (5 bases). This CDR3 comprises 13 residues. CDR1 and CDR2 from the germline V gene are KGHSH and LQKENI. The ends were cut back, 3 bases at V and 5 bases at J, with 11 bases in the middle. CDR3 sequence (DNA): TGTGCCAGCTCACCCCGTGGGAGCAACGAGCAGTACTTC. It specifies CASSPRGSNEQYF.

This clone was picked up a small number of times. The same CDR3 arises from other DNA sequences in this sample as well. V usage is TRBV18 and J usage is TRBJ1-5; no reliable D call. The CDR3 has 14 residues. Deletions cut 3 bases from V and 0 bases from J, with 6 bases between. Looked up from germline, CDR1 is KGHSH and CDR2 is LQKENI. The DNA for the CDR3 is TGTGCCAGCTCACCGGGCAATAGCAATCAGCCCCAGCATTTT. It specifies CASSPGNSNQPQHF.

This rearrangement joins TRBV5-6 to TRBJ2-7; weak D call: TRBD2 (6 bases). Germline V gene sequence: CDR1 SGHDT, CDR2 YYEEEE. The CDR3 loop spans 13 amino acids. Trimming pared 5 bases from V and 4 bases from J, leaving 13 bases between. The CDR3 DNA sequence: TGTGCCAGCAGGCTCCGGGGGAGGTACGAGCAGTACTTC. It encodes CASRLRGRYEQYF.

This clone was seen more than once but under ten times. V and J are TRBV11-2 and TRBJ2-1; 8 nucleotides match TRBD2. The V gene's germline CDR1 is SGHAT and CDR2 FQNNGV. This CDR3 comprises 15 residues. The V and J ends lost 1 base and 5 bases, in that order; junction bases with no gene match: 4. Here the CDR3 reads CASSLGLAWNNEQFF. In nucleotides, the CDR3 is TGTGCCAGCAGCTTAGGACTAGCGTGGAACAATGAGCAGTTCTTC.

This clone was counted a few times. This chain joins TRBV9 and TRBJ2-7, with D hard to call. The CDR3 runs 15 residues. The V end lost 4 bases, the J end lost 0 bases, and 14 bases lay between the germline ends. Germline CDR1 reads SGDLS; CDR2 reads YYNGEE. CDR3 loop: CASSRSAGSSYEQYF. In DNA form, the CDR3 reads TGTGCCAGCAGCAGGTCGGCCGGCAGCTCCTACGAGCAGTACTTC.

The chain employs TRBV28 and TRBJ2-7, with D possibly being TRBD1 (6 bases). CDR1 is MDHEN, CDR2 SYDVKM, per germline. The CDR3 covers 14 residues. V was clipped by 3 bases and J by 3 bases, with 12 bases between them. This CDR3 is CASSLWGRSYEQYF. The CDR3 nucleotides read TGTGCCAGCAGTTTGTGGGGGCGTAGCTACGAGCAGTACTTC.

This clone was found a few times. This chain uses TRBV29-1 with TRBJ1-1; 8 bases agree with TRBD1. The junction had 3 bases not matched to a gene; V was cut back by 7 bases and J by 2 bases. Per germline, CDR1 SQVTM and CDR2 ANQGSEA. This CDR3 comprises 12 residues. CDR3 sequence: CSADRGNTEAFF. Here the CDR3 DNA reads TGCAGCGCCGACAGGGGAAACACTGAAGCTTTCTTT.

This chain links TRBV7-8 with TRBJ2-3; unclear D gene. Trimming removed 6 bases at V and 5 bases at J, with 12 bases between. The CDR3 covers 13 residues. Germline loops: CDR1 SGHVS, CDR2 FQNEAQ. Written as DNA, the CDR3 is TGTGCCAGCAGTCTTCGTTGGGGAGATACGCAGTATTTT. Translated, it gives CASSLRWGDTQYF.